This T cell receptor beta chain derives from a study of cytomegalovirus exposure and HLA in healthy donors (dated 2017 in TCRdb). For the study in its entirety: An earlier analysis of several hundred of the donors reported under 300 Gb of sequence data and around 100 million unique TCR beta sequences obtained from roughly 180 million T cells. To predict cytomegalovirus infection status, the study brought together high-throughput TCR immunosequencing, statistical association of individual TCRs with disease status, and machine learning. Among the roughly 370 genotyped donors, approximately 82% belonged to the genetic ancestry cluster associated with self-reported Caucasian donors. Typing coverage varied by locus: roughly 620-640 donors for A, B, C, DRB1 and DQB1; roughly 510 for DQA1; about 570 for DPA1; 450 to 480 for DPB1. Every repertoire in the discovery cohort had been generated on one and the same sequencing platform. Rather than drawing on any new phenotypic data, the later analysis identified candidate immune exposures from TCR beta sequences and the way those sequences occurred across donors. About 280 gigabases of sequencing data and about 92 million unique TCR sequences made up an early release that covered 640 HLA-typed donors. Genome-wide SNP genotypes for about 65% of the 666 donors were used in a later genetic analysis, which treated that subset as a discovery cohort. The study aimed to test whether cataloging public T cell receptors could reveal signatures of past pathogen exposure. The study profiled the T cell repertoires of hundreds of subjects by immunosequencing and related them to cytomegalovirus serostatus. A separate validation cohort of 100 to 150 different subjects was used in addition to the roughly 670-subject first cohort. Among 398 genotyped donors of the cohort, an average of around 240,000 unique TCR beta nucleotide sequences were sequenced per donor, approximately 20% of them non-productive. A later analysis re-analyzed previously published TCR beta repertoires from approximately 670 donors and added high-resolution HLA genotyping to study TCR occurrence patterns. Roughly five DR-DQ haplotypes were treated as single units for association and clustering because of strong linkage in the cohort. HLA typing covered class I and class II loci at four-digit resolution. Alongside the repertoire data, information on donor age, sex, ethnicity and CMV serostatus was compiled. To decide whether each TCR beta V gene segment behaved as functional or pseudogenic, an earlier analysis of some 570 of the donors relied on high-throughput TCR beta sequencing.

Broad study findings and their caveats: Strong co-occurrence of HLA alleles, especially DR and DQ, made assigning TCR associations to individual alleles difficult. Sequencing depth was assumed to be roughly uniform across donors in the presence/absence analyses, though that assumption may not hold. The earlier analysis of approximately 590 of the donors excluded some 15 rarely observed V segments, including chromosome 9 orphons, because counts were too low. Because HLA typing was unavailable for some donors at each locus, only the typed subset was used in association tests. Several of the top co-occurrence clusters appeared to be linked to parvovirus B19, influenza, CMV and Epstein-Barr virus, according to a later analysis. Immune exposure information for the cohort was limited to CMV serostatus. In a later analysis, HLA-associated TCR beta chains showed more clonal expansion and lower generation probabilities than non-associated chains that were equally common. Some IMGT-functional V segments, including TRBV6-2 and TRBV6-3, could not be told apart with the 87-base-pair reads, so those segments were excluded. Most CMV-associated TCR beta chains appeared to be HLA-restricted in a later analysis, and the HLA associations seemed to be driven largely by CMV exposure. Compared with the 666-donor mean, donors in an Asian-associated ancestry cluster had fewer N-insertions in productive TCRs, according to a later genetic analysis. The study gave a list of under 200 TCR beta chains associated with cytomegalovirus. A further reported finding was that TCR beta sequences accurately predicted the HLA-A and HLA-B alleles for most subjects in the first cohort. A group of highly shared sequence variants was considered likely to be a technical artifact of the sequencing pipeline. In an earlier analysis of fewer than 700 of the donors, most TCR beta V segments appeared in productive rearrangements about 90% or about 30% of the time, broadly matching IMGT annotations. Linkage disequilibrium might explain the correlated functional status among segregating V segments, but an unknown experimental factor could not be excluded. Across donors, most TCR sequences were observed very rarely, whereas some public TCRs were present in many individuals. Three of the identified cytomegalovirus-associated TCR beta chains were confirmed in vitro to be specific for cytomegalovirus antigens. The classifier was reported to diagnose cytomegalovirus status with high specificity and sensitivity in both the original and validation cohorts. The authors suggested that the approach could potentially be generalized to other disease states and immunological phenotypes. Specific HLA alleles were associated with 15,000 to 20,000 TCR beta sequences at a false discovery rate of 0.05 in a later analysis. According to a later analysis, TCR association rates differed among HLA loci, with DRB1 alleles showing the most associated TCRs and HLA-C alleles showing the fewest. Only TCR beta chains were sequenced in this cohort, and the absence of alpha or paired-chain data limited detectable features. V-gene and J-gene trimming of TCR beta chains was associated with a missense DCLRE1C variant in a later genetic analysis, and the association was replicated in an independent cohort.

The cohort comprised several hundred healthy bone marrow donors. All cohort members were sampled while nominally healthy, although unrecorded immune exposures were likely present. The donor was CMV seropositive and belonged to the group of a few hundred seropositive cohort members. Every donor gave a peripheral blood sample, and the peripheral blood mononuclear cells from that sample were used for TCR beta sequencing. Genomic DNA extraction from the blood cell samples was performed with the Qiagen DNeasy Blood Extraction Kit. The CDR3, cysteine through phenylalanine, is 9 amino acids long. Of the read, only the CDR3 DNA is kept; its 27 bases are in frame from base 1. V loses 8 bases, J loses 11 bases, and the germline ends lie 12 bases apart. The germline V gene (reference sequence) supplies CDR1 GTSNPN and CDR2 SVGIG. About this clone: No antigen is known for it. Within one base of it there is no much larger clone, and no base qualities were kept.

Library preparation used the immunoSEQ multiplex PCR assay. A mixture of 60 forward primers for TCR Vbeta segments and 13 reverse primers for TCR Jbeta segments was used in the multiplex PCR. A multiplex PCR assay on genomic DNA amplified the CDR3 region of rearranged TCR beta genes. The amplified TCR beta libraries were sequenced on the Illumina HiSeq System as 87-base-pair reads. The paper's processing steps were these. A later analysis counted about 82 million unique TCR beta chains across the roughly 700 repertoires, and 9.5 million to 11 million of these chains were shared by at least two donors. A nearest-neighbor algorithm error-corrected the raw reads and collapsed the reads into unique sequences, merging closely related sequences to remove PCR and sequencing errors. V, D and J gene segments were assigned by aligning CDR3 sequences to IMGT reference sequences. Each retained sequence needed at least a six-nucleotide match to both a V gene segment and a J gene segment. Rearrangements were called productive when the CDR3 lacked stop codons and stayed in frame with V and J; all others were non-productive. CDR3 was defined by IMGT convention, running from the second conserved V-encoded cysteine to the conserved J-encoded phenylalanine. In an earlier analysis of 550 to 650 of the donors, sequences lacking an unambiguous match to a single V gene segment were excluded. In an earlier analysis of approximately 550 of the donors, V segments were called functional above 56.7% productive rearrangements and were called segregating when the between-donor standard deviation exceeded 5%. A statistical classification framework was developed to diagnose cytomegalovirus status using the catalog of TCR beta chain sequences. A later analysis assigned V and J genes by comparing TCR nucleotide sequences with IMGT/GENE-DB human TR gene sequences. A later analysis assigned CDR3 sequences and most-parsimonious VDJ recombination scenarios with the TCRdist pipeline. In a later analysis, each TCR beta chain was defined by its CDR3 amino acid sequence together with its V-gene family, and reads without a unique V-gene family were excluded. To address suspected cross-contamination and a sequencing artifact, a later analysis removed around 590 highly shared, low-generation-probability nucleotide sequences. A later analysis calculated a clonal expansion index for each public chain from normalized within-repertoire ranks of inferred template counts. A later analysis computed generation probabilities with a VDJ recombination model fitted to out-of-frame rearrangements, and checked the results against IGoR. In a later analysis, TCR-TCR, TCR-HLA and TCR-CMV co-occurrence was scored with hypergeometric tests, and a repertoire-size bias correction was applied to TCR pairs. False discovery rates were estimated in a later analysis by permuting HLA or CMV assignments 20 times. In a later analysis, co-occurring TCRs were grouped with DBSCAN, and TCRdist sequence similarity was added when clustering was performed within HLA-allele-positive subsets. For co-occurrence clustering, repertoires with fewer than 30,000 or more than 120,000 public chains were excluded, along with four to six repertoires with anomalous nucleotide sharing. The table was pulled from immuneACCESS by TCRdb, which kept in-frame rearrangements only. Such tables lose some clones; where checked, under half of the loss comes from unresolved V genes, and the rest has no known cause. V, J and clone size were drawn from that table, and D and trimming were deduced from the DNA. Within this sample are roughly 120,000 clones, with 7% to 9.5% of them counted one time only. The top ten hold 6% of the sample.

The sequencing input was PBMCs. Recombination joined TRBV30 with TRBJ1-1; a tentative D call is TRBD1 (5 bases match). This TCR derives from a woman between 40 and 55 years old in good health and CMV-seropositive. The CDR3: CAGGVNAFF. The DNA sequence is TGTGCCGGAGGGGTGAATGCTTTCTTT.